A selection of T cell receptor beta chains follows, all from one sample in a study of CD8+CD57+ T cells in acquired aplastic anemia. One entry per CDR3 protein, called by TCRdb with MiXCR from the reads. This sample has approximately 160,000 distinct CDR3 sequences, with roughly 40% found just once. The sample taken for sequencing was sorted CD4+, CD8+, or CD8+CD57+ T cells (not recorded which) from PBMCs. The origin of the receptors is a human donor in good health. Both conserved end residues are part of each CDR3. The order of the fields is V gene, D gene, clone size, J gene, CDR3 DNA, CDR3 protein. D genes are given only for firm matches. Size is stated for part of the rows, as once, few or many counts, or as a class when the clone is expanded.

v_call: TRBV7-2; d_call: TRBD2; clone_size: .; j_call: TRBJ2-7; cdr3_nt: TGTGCCAGCAGCTTACTAGCGGGGATGGGAGAGCAGTACTTC; cdr3_aa: CASSLLAGMGEQYF
v_call: TRBV10-2; d_call: TRBD1; clone_size: many; j_call: TRBJ1-2; cdr3_nt: TGCGCCAGCAGTGAGAAAGGGGGCGATGGCTACACCTTC; cdr3_aa: CASSEKGGDGYTF
v_call: TRBV5-4; d_call: .; clone_size: .; j_call: TRBJ2-7; cdr3_nt: TGTGCCAGCAGCCACCCTCAGGGCGAGCAGTACTTC; cdr3_aa: CASSHPQGEQYF
v_call: TRBV12-3/TRBV12-4; d_call: .; clone_size: many; j_call: TRBJ1-5; cdr3_nt: TGTGCCAGCACCGATCAGGGGACTCAGCCCCAGCATTTT; cdr3_aa: CASTDQGTQPQHF
v_call: TRBV24-1; d_call: .; clone_size: .; j_call: TRBJ2-1; cdr3_nt: TGTGCCACCAGCGGCCGGGGGGGACAGCCGAACAATGAGCAGTTCTTC; cdr3_aa: CATSGRGGQPNNEQFF
v_call: TRBV2; d_call: .; clone_size: few; j_call: TRBJ2-3; cdr3_nt: TGTGCCAGCGTCGGCCTTCTTAGCACAGATACGCAGTATTTT; cdr3_aa: CASVGLLSTDTQYF
v_call: TRBV29-1; d_call: .; clone_size: .; j_call: TRBJ1-1; cdr3_nt: TGCAGCGTTGTCGGAGTTGGCGGGAACACTGAAGCTTTCTTT; cdr3_aa: CSVVGVGGNTEAFF
v_call: TRBV15; d_call: .; clone_size: .; j_call: TRBJ2-3; cdr3_nt: TGTGCCACCAGCAGAGGGACAGAAAGCACAGATACGCAGTATTTT; cdr3_aa: CATSRGTESTDTQYF
v_call: TRBV2; d_call: TRBD1; clone_size: .; j_call: TRBJ2-7; cdr3_nt: TGTGCCAGCAGAGAAACCGGGACAGGGTTCTACGAGCAGTACTTC; cdr3_aa: CASRETGTGFYEQYF
v_call: TRBV6-2/TRBV6-3; d_call: .; clone_size: .; j_call: TRBJ1-6; cdr3_nt: TGTGCCAGCTCCTATAATTCACCCCTCCACTTT; cdr3_aa: CASSYNSPLHF
v_call: TRBV7-6; d_call: .; clone_size: once; j_call: TRBJ2-5; cdr3_nt: TGTGCCAGCAGCCACGGGGGGCGGGAGACCCAGTACTTC; cdr3_aa: CASSHGGRETQYF
v_call: TRBV6-5; d_call: .; clone_size: few; j_call: TRBJ2-2; cdr3_nt: TGTGCCAGCAGTTCTACACACAATATGAACACCGGGGAGCTGTTTTTT; cdr3_aa: CASSSTHNMNTGELFF
v_call: TRBV9; d_call: TRBD1; clone_size: .; j_call: TRBJ2-7; cdr3_nt: TGTGCCAGCAGACAGGGGGACCACGAGCAGTACTTC; cdr3_aa: CASRQGDHEQYF
v_call: TRBV11-2; d_call: TRBD2; clone_size: many; j_call: TRBJ2-1; cdr3_nt: TGTGCCAGCAGCTTAGGGGGGACCCCGGGACTAGCGGGAGGGTGGGAGCAGTTCTTC; cdr3_aa: CASSLGGTPGLAGGWEQFF
v_call: TRBV20-1; d_call: TRBD1; clone_size: many; j_call: TRBJ2-2; cdr3_nt: TGCAGTGCAAGGACAGGGGCGAACACCGGGGAGCTGTTTTTT; cdr3_aa: CSARTGANTGELFF
v_call: TRBV18; d_call: .; clone_size: .; j_call: TRBJ1-4; cdr3_nt: TGTGCCAGCTCAGGGCAGGGACCAACTAATGAAAAACTGTTTTTT; cdr3_aa: CASSGQGPTNEKLFF
v_call: TRBV6-5; d_call: TRBD2; clone_size: few; j_call: TRBJ2-1; cdr3_nt: TGTGCCAGCAGTTACGGTCGGCTAGCGGGACTCTACAATGAGCAGTTCTTC; cdr3_aa: CASSYGRLAGLYNEQFF
v_call: TRBV20-1; d_call: TRBD1; clone_size: .; j_call: TRBJ1-2; cdr3_nt: TGCAGTGCTACTAACAGGGGTAACTATGGCTACACCTTC; cdr3_aa: CSATNRGNYGYTF
v_call: TRBV11-2; d_call: .; clone_size: many; j_call: TRBJ2-1; cdr3_nt: TGTGCCAGCAGCTTTCGACTAGTTCCTTTTTCCGATGAGCAGTTCTTC; cdr3_aa: CASSFRLVPFSDEQFF
v_call: TRBV18; d_call: .; clone_size: .; j_call: TRBJ1-1; cdr3_nt: TGTGCCAGCTCGACGGGACAAAACACTGAAGCTTTCTTT; cdr3_aa: CASSTGQNTEAFF
v_call: TRBV29-1; d_call: .; clone_size: .; j_call: TRBJ1-1; cdr3_nt: TGCAGCGTTGTCGTTGGGGGGAACACTGAAGCTTTCTTT; cdr3_aa: CSVVVGGNTEAFF
v_call: TRBV18; d_call: .; clone_size: .; j_call: TRBJ1-1; cdr3_nt: TGTGCCAGCTCACCGCGGGACCCGGGGTACACTGAAGCTTCCTTT; cdr3_aa: CASSPRDPGYTEASF
v_call: TRBV12-5; d_call: .; clone_size: few; j_call: TRBJ2-7; cdr3_nt: TGTGTTAGTGGTTTGTCGACACAGGGCCCCTCCTACGAGCAGTACTTC; cdr3_aa: CVSGLSTQGPSYEQYF
v_call: TRBV18; d_call: .; clone_size: few; j_call: TRBJ1-4; cdr3_nt: TGTGCCAGCTCAGGTGTTGCGGGGATGACTAATGAAAAACTGTTTTTT; cdr3_aa: CASSGVAGMTNEKLFF
v_call: TRBV10-2; d_call: .; clone_size: .; j_call: TRBJ1-5; cdr3_nt: TGCGCCAGCAGACAGGGACAAGTCAATCAGCCCCAGCATTTT; cdr3_aa: CASRQGQVNQPQHF
v_call: TRBV6-4; d_call: .; clone_size: few; j_call: TRBJ2-5; cdr3_nt: TGTGCCAGCAGCTCACCCAGCGGAGGAGAGACCCAGTACTTC; cdr3_aa: CASSSPSGGETQYF
v_call: TRBV24-1; d_call: TRBD1; clone_size: once; j_call: TRBJ2-7; cdr3_nt: TGTGCCACCAGTGGGGAGACAGGGGCCCTTAACGAGCAGTACTTC; cdr3_aa: CATSGETGALNEQYF
v_call: TRBV20-1; d_call: .; clone_size: .; j_call: TRBJ1-3; cdr3_nt: TGCAGTGCTAGAGGGGCGGTTAATTCAAGCCCTGGAAACACCATATATTTT; cdr3_aa: CSARGAVNSSPGNTIYF
v_call: TRBV5-1; d_call: .; clone_size: .; j_call: TRBJ2-2; cdr3_nt: TGCGCCAGCAGCCCAAACTTTCGAGGGGCGAACACCGGGGAGCTGTTTTTT; cdr3_aa: CASSPNFRGANTGELFF
v_call: TRBV11-1; d_call: .; clone_size: many; j_call: TRBJ2-7; cdr3_nt: TGTGCCAGCAGAACCGTCGCGACAGGAACCTACGAGCAGTACTTC; cdr3_aa: CASRTVATGTYEQYF
v_call: TRBV18; d_call: TRBD1; clone_size: few; j_call: TRBJ1-1; cdr3_nt: TGTGCCAGCTCACCAACCGGACAGGGGGTAGCTTTCTTT; cdr3_aa: CASSPTGQGVAFF
v_call: TRBV2; d_call: TRBD1; clone_size: .; j_call: TRBJ2-7; cdr3_nt: TGTGCCAGCGAGAAGGGGGCAACCTACGAGCAGTACTTC; cdr3_aa: CASEKGATYEQYF
v_call: TRBV7-3; d_call: .; clone_size: many; j_call: TRBJ2-2; cdr3_nt: TGTGCCAGCAGCTTCTCAGGAGCGAACACCGGGGAGCTGTTTTTT; cdr3_aa: CASSFSGANTGELFF
v_call: TRBV19; d_call: TRBD1; clone_size: many; j_call: TRBJ1-1; cdr3_nt: TGTGCCAGTAGGCAGGGGGCGGGCACTGAAGCTTTCTTT; cdr3_aa: CASRQGAGTEAFF
v_call: TRBV29-1; d_call: .; clone_size: few; j_call: TRBJ2-1; cdr3_nt: TGCAGCGTTAGAACTAGGCATAATGAGCAGTTCTTC; cdr3_aa: CSVRTRHNEQFF
v_call: TRBV6-2/TRBV6-3; d_call: TRBD2; clone_size: once; j_call: TRBJ2-7; cdr3_nt: TGTGCCAGCAGAAAAAGCGGGGGCTCCTACGAGCAGTACTTC; cdr3_aa: CASRKSGGSYEQYF
v_call: TRBV19; d_call: TRBD1; clone_size: .; j_call: TRBJ2-1; cdr3_nt: TGTGCCAGTAGTAGTGCCGGGACAGGGTACAATGAGCAGTTCTTC; cdr3_aa: CASSSAGTGYNEQFF
v_call: TRBV12-3/TRBV12-4; d_call: .; clone_size: .; j_call: TRBJ1-1; cdr3_nt: TGTGCCAGCAGTTTTGGGGGGAAGACTGAAGCTTTCTTT; cdr3_aa: CASSFGGKTEAFF
v_call: TRBV19; d_call: .; clone_size: many; j_call: TRBJ1-1; cdr3_nt: TGTGCCAGTAGTATTTCGGGGGCGTCCCTCGGTGAAGCTTTCTTT; cdr3_aa: CASSISGASLGEAFF
v_call: TRBV7-3; d_call: .; clone_size: many; j_call: TRBJ1-4; cdr3_nt: TGTGCCAGCAGCCTAACCGGGAGCGATAATGAAAAACTGTTTTTT; cdr3_aa: CASSLTGSDNEKLFF
v_call: TRBV19; d_call: .; clone_size: many; j_call: TRBJ1-6; cdr3_nt: TGTGCCAGTAGTATTCTGGACCTCGTGAATTCACCCCTCCACTTT; cdr3_aa: CASSILDLVNSPLHF
v_call: TRBV7-3; d_call: TRBD1; clone_size: many; j_call: TRBJ2-5; cdr3_nt: TGTGCCAGCAGCCTTGACAGGGAAGAGACCCAGTACTTC; cdr3_aa: CASSLDREETQYF
v_call: TRBV19; d_call: .; clone_size: many; j_call: TRBJ2-6; cdr3_nt: TGTGCCAGTAGTAACCAACTCTCCAGGACTGGGGCCAACGTCCTGACTTTC; cdr3_aa: CASSNQLSRTGANVLTF